The clone carrying this TCR beta chain was recorded many times. Its antigen remains unidentified. This specimen belongs to a study of early T cells in non-severe SARS-CoV-2 infection. Study background: Unpaired chains resulted from sequencing bulk RNA of unsorted whole blood. Study observations and caveats: Database matching using VDJdb favored anti-spike CD8 responses, with private and CD4 specificities left missing.

Germline lookup yields CDR1 KGHSH and CDR2 LQKENI. The CDR3 has 11 residues. Between the trimmed V and J ends, which lost 2 bases and 7 bases, there was a span of 5 bases. Researchers attached unique molecular identifiers to individual cDNA molecules. TCRdb re-derived calls from the 5' RACE reads in MiXCR, one entry per CDR3 protein. The repertoire consists of some 64,000 distinct CDR3 sequences, with approximately 13% occurring once and the leading ten covering roughly 8.3%. Sample: whole blood. This TCR derives from an adult who was a healthcare worker with PCR-confirmed SARS-CoV-2 infection or an uninfected control (not recorded which). This rearrangement joins TRBV18 to TRBJ1-1; no firm D call. This CDR3 is CASSPEVEAFF. The CDR3 coding sequence is TGTGCCAGCTCACCAGAGGTTGAAGCTTTCTTT.